The 20 T cell receptor beta chains below were found in one sample sequenced in a study of T cells in Graves' hyperthyroidism and ophthalmopathy. RNA transcripts were the template for amplifying TCR beta CDR3 regions. First-round RT-PCR of the TCR CDR3 relied on the HTBI primer set. TCRdb re-called the multiplex PCR reads through MiXCR, storing one row per CDR3 protein. The top ten hold approximately 35% of the sample, which has more than 300,000 distinct CDR3 sequences, 17% seen once. The sequenced material came from blood. The source is a woman in her 30s with Graves' hyperthyroidism that later progressed to Graves' ophthalmopathy.

This clonotype came up many times. The V gene is TRBV28, the J gene TRBJ2-2, with a tentative D call TRBD2 (5 bases). This CDR3 has 15 residues. The V end was cut by 2 bases, the J end by 3 bases, with 10 bases between. Per the germline V gene, CDR1 is MDHEN and CDR2 is SYDVKM. For the CDR3, the DNA is TGTGCCAGCAGTTTAGCTAGCCTCGACACCGGGGAGCTGTTTTTT. It codes for CASSLASLDTGELFF.

This rearrangement joins TRBV2 to TRBJ2-7, with a possible D match to TRBD1 (5 bases). With 8 bases removed from V and 0 bases from J, the gap between germline ends came to 14 bases. The CDR3 extends over 14 amino acids. Germline V gene lookup returns CDR1 SNHLY and CDR2 FYNNEI. This CDR3 reads CASLEQGLSYEQYF. The CDR3 DNA sequence: TGTGCCAGCCTAGAGCAGGGCCTCTCCTACGAGCAGTACTTC.

This clonotype was counted many times. The V gene is TRBV11-2, the J gene TRBJ1-1; 11 bases agree with TRBD1. V shed 1 base and J 8 bases; nucleotides not matched to a gene: 0. The CDR3 runs to 13 residues. Germline V gene lookup returns CDR1 SGHAT and CDR2 FQNNGV. This CDR3 reads CASSLGDRGEAFF. The CDR3 nucleotides read TGTGCCAGCAGCTTAGGGGACAGGGGGGAAGCTTTCTTT.

There are many counts of this clonotype. The chain links TRBV24-1 to TRBJ1-2; no reliable D call. Trimming left V 1 base short and J 5 bases short, with 7 bases between. Germline loops: CDR1 KGHDR, CDR2 SFDVKD. The CDR3 has 13 amino acids. The CDR3 coding sequence is TGTGCCACCAGTGATTTTGGGGAGTATGGCTACACCTTC. Its translation: CATSDFGEYGYTF.

CDR3 in amino acids: CASSGLRGSYNEQFF. Here the CDR3 DNA reads TGTGCCAGCAGTGGTTTGCGGGGCTCATACAATGAGCAGTTCTTC. This rearrangement joins TRBV6-1 to TRBJ2-1; D might be TRBD2 (6 bases). Trimming took 4 bases from V and 4 from J, leaving 14 bases between them. There are 15 residues in the CDR3. Germline-derived CDR1 and CDR2 are MNHNS and SASEGT.

This clonotype was recorded a few times. V gene TRBV4-1 combines with J gene TRBJ1-6; TRBD1 might be the D (5 bases). The CDR3 length is 14 residues. With 3 bases removed from V and 10 bases from J, the gap between germline ends came to 13 bases. The germline V gene encodes CDR1 MGHRA and CDR2 YSYEKL. The CDR3 loop is CASSQSRVGSPLHF. In DNA form, the CDR3 reads TGCGCCAGCAGCCAGTCCAGGGTAGGCTCACCCCTCCACTTT.

The sample holds many counts of this clonotype. The CDR3 sequence: CASRPKRGLYEQYF. The CDR3 nucleotides are TGTGCCAGCAGACCAAAAAGGGGGCTCTACGAGCAGTACTTC. The genes are TRBV28 and TRBJ2-7, with TRBD1 matching 7 bases. This CDR3 spans 14 amino acids. Trimming cost V 6 bases and J 3 bases; bases outside gene matches: 8. Germline CDR1 and CDR2: MDHEN and SYDVKM.

This clonotype was detected only a few times. This chain connects TRBV6-1 to TRBJ1-3; perhaps TRBD1 as D (6 bases). This CDR3 is 18 amino acids long. CDR1 MNHNS and CDR2 SASEGT come from the germline V gene. Trimming left V 6 bases short and J 2 bases short, with 23 bases between. The CDR3 region is CASRSHGGQFSTGNTIYF. CDR3 in DNA: TGTGCCAGCAGATCCCACGGGGGGCAATTTTCCACTGGAAACACCATATATTTT.

This clonotype was found many times. The gene calls are TRBV6-2 or TRBV6-3 and TRBJ2-7; D uncertain. The CDR3 has 12 amino acids. Trimming took 8 bases from V and 1 from J, leaving 9 bases between them. Germline CDR1 is MNHEY and CDR2 is SVGEGT. The CDR3 DNA follows: TGTGCCAGCCGGACCATTTCCTACGAGCAGTACTTC. Protein sequence: CASRTISYEQYF.

In its sample, this clonotype was seen many times. The chain couples TRBV10-3 to TRBJ1-2, with a possible D match to TRBD1 (5 bases). Germline-derived CDR1 and CDR2 are ENHRY and SYGVKD. V was pared by 7 bases and J by 3 bases, with 12 bases between. This CDR3 comprises 13 residues. CDR3 amino acids: CAITGTDDYGYTF. CDR3 DNA: TGTGCCATCACCGGGACCGACGACTATGGCTACACCTTC.

This clonotype was seen repeatedly, ten times or more. The rearrangement uses TRBV11-2 and TRBJ2-3; 8 nucleotides agree with TRBD2. V lost 2 bases to trimming and J lost 0 bases; unmatched junction nucleotides: 13. The germline V gene encodes CDR1 SGHAT and CDR2 FQNNGV. This CDR3 is built from 19 residues. CDR3 DNA sequence: TGTGCCAGCAGCTTATTTCTAGCGGGCGACCATACTAGCACAGATACGCAGTATTTT. Residues: CASSLFLAGDHTSTDTQYF.

The chain carries TRBV19 and TRBJ1-1; no firm D call. Trimming removed 0 bases at V and 0 bases at J, with 11 bases between. Germline-derived CDR1 and CDR2 are LNHDA and SQIVND (reference sequence). The CDR3 extends over 16 amino acids. CDR3 DNA: TGTGCCAGTAGTATAGATCGGGTGGCGGTGAACACTGAAGCTTTCTTT. Its protein is CASSIDRVAVNTEAFF.

Turning to this clonotype: As the CDR3 is not closed by the conserved phenylalanine or tryptophan, this likely results from a read error. The chain recombines TRBV12-3 or TRBV12-4 with TRBJ2-2, with TRBD2 as a possible D gene (6 bases). The V end lost 8 bases, the J end lost 5 bases, and 15 bases lay between the germline ends. The CDR3 loop spans 14 amino acids. CDR3 region: CASSARGGTGELFL. The DNA of the CDR3 is TGTGCCAGCTCTGCAAGGGGAGGTACCGGGGAGCTGTTTCTT.

This clonotype was seen more than once but under ten times. V usage is TRBV5-1 and J usage is TRBJ2-1; a weak D match, TRBD1 (5 bases). V was clipped by 3 bases and J by 9 bases, with 7 bases between them. The V gene's germline CDR1 is SGHRS and CDR2 YFSETQ. This CDR3 contains 11 residues. The CDR3 sequence: CASSSRVEQFF. CDR3 sequence (DNA): TGCGCCAGCAGCTCCAGGGTTGAGCAGTTCTTC.

This clonotype has ten or more counts. This chain joins TRBV7-9 and TRBJ1-1; D is uncertain. CDR3 length: 12 residues. In germline, CDR1 is SEHNR, CDR2 FQNEAQ (reference sequence). The germline V and J ends were trimmed by 6 bases and 2 bases, with 7 bases remaining between them. CDR3 loop: CASRPDNTEAFF. In DNA form, the CDR3 reads TGTGCCAGCAGACCAGATAACACTGAAGCTTTCTTT.

The rearrangement joins TRBV20-1 to TRBJ2-7; TRBD1 aligns across 7 bases. With V trimmed by 5 bases and J by 1 base, 8 bases remained unmatched. Germline V gives CDR1 DFQATT, CDR2 SNEGSKA (reference sequence). The CDR3 has 14 amino acids. Written as DNA, the CDR3 is TGCAGTGCTCAAAACCGGGACAGATCCTACGAGCAGTACTTC. Amino acid sequence: CSAQNRDRSYEQYF.

Many counts were recorded for this clonotype. The J gene is TRBJ1-1, the V gene TRBV6-1; D is ambiguous. Germline values: CDR1 MNHNS, CDR2 SASEGT. This CDR3 is 17 amino acids long. The germline V and J ends were trimmed by 8 bases and 1 base, with 23 bases remaining between them. DNA of the CDR3: TGTGCCAGCCTCCCTCTGCGAGGCAGACGGCCGAACACTGAAGCTTTCTTT. Translation: CASLPLRGRRPNTEAFF.

DNA of the CDR3: TGTGCCAGCAGTGACCCTGGCCAGGGAGGTTCCTACAATGAGCAGTTCTTC. It specifies CASSDPGQGGSYNEQFF. The V and J genes are TRBV2 and TRBJ2-1, with D possibly TRBD2 on 6 matching bases. V was clipped by 3 bases and J by 1 base, with 16 bases between them. This CDR3 spans 17 amino acids. CDR1 SNHLY and CDR2 FYNNEI come from the germline V gene.

CDR3 in DNA: TGTGCCAGTAGTCGCCGGGACAAACCGTATGGCTACACCTTC. Protein: CASSRRDKPYGYTF. J is TRBJ1-2 and V is TRBV19; tentative D call: TRBD1 (6 bases). Trimming removed 5 bases from V and 5 bases from J, with 15 bases in between. This CDR3 is 14 amino acids long. Germline V lookup: CDR1 LNHDA, CDR2 SQIVND (reference sequence).

This clonotype was found a few times. The chain links TRBV12-3 or TRBV12-4 to TRBJ2-2; 11 nucleotides match TRBD1. The V and J ends lost 6 bases and 5 bases, in that order; junction bases with no gene match: 2. The CDR3 has 14 residues. The CDR3 region is CASRGTGGTGELFF. CDR3 bases: TGTGCCAGCAGGGGGACAGGGGGGACCGGGGAGCTGTTTTTT.